This T cell receptor (beta chain) was observed in a study of CD8 T cells in Susac syndrome. The RNA, about 0.45 to 1 ug, was put through reverse transcription using random hexamers. The authors amplified TCR beta CDR3 across 54 Vbeta and 13 Jbeta using immunoSEQ multiplex PCR. In TCRdb, the immunoSEQ multiplex PCR reads were re-called with MiXCR into one record per CDR3 protein. The sample contains some 190,000 distinct CDR3 sequences, around 95% of which appear only once. The germline gives CDR1 KGHSH, CDR2 LQKENI. The V end was cut by 5 bases, the J end by 4 bases, with 9 bases between. This CDR3 is built from 12 residues.

The sample taken for sequencing was CD4+ T cells from PBMCs. The chain joins TRBV18 to TRBJ2-7; D remains ambiguous. The sequence came from a human donor with multiple sclerosis. CDR3 region: CASSSELYEQYF. The CDR3 DNA is TGTGCCAGCTCATCAGAGCTTTACGAGCAGTACTTC.